Below are 14 T cell receptor beta chains sequenced from a single sample in a study of post-analysis software for immune sequencing data. Their cognate antigens are unknown. cDNA libraries of TCR beta carried unique molecular identifiers. From the PCR reads, TCRdb called clonotypes with MiXCR, one entry per CDR3 protein. The repertoire holds 700,000 to 900,000 distinct CDR3 sequences, with more than 45% as singletons. The study, taken as a whole, reports: TRBV segments more frequent in patients than in controls numbered five and included TRBV5-6, TRBV5-1 and TRBV20-1.

Specimen: blood. The receptors originated from a girl aged 10 to 17 with multiple sclerosis.

The rearrangement links TRBV7-8 to TRBJ2-7, with 7 bases matching TRBD2. The J segment lost 4 bases and the V segment lost 10 bases, leaving 10 bases of the junction unmatched. Germline V gene lookup returns CDR1 SGHVS and CDR2 FQNEAQ. This CDR3 has 13 amino acids. In nucleotides, the CDR3 is TGTGCCACCAGAAATTTAGCGGGTTACGAGCAGTACTTC. Translating it yields CATRNLAGYEQYF.

The table lists this clonotype with a few counts. V is TRBV6-5 and J is TRBJ2-7, with TRBD1 as a possible D gene (5 bases). This CDR3 is built from 15 residues. In germline, CDR1 is MNHEY, CDR2 SVGAGI. V shed 5 bases and J shed 3 bases, with 17 bases lying between them. CDR3 sequence: CASSEDMTSVYEQYF. The CDR3 DNA sequence: TGTGCCAGCAGTGAGGACATGACCTCAGTCTACGAGCAGTACTTC.

As regards this clonotype: One end of the junction varies from germline; a read error may be responsible. The chain uses TRBV7-7 and TRBJ2-7, with TRBD2 identical over 7 bases. The CDR3 is 15 amino acids. Germline assignment: CDR1 SSHAT and CDR2 FNYEAQ (reference sequence). This CDR3 reads CASSLGEGRSYEQYF. CDR3 nucleotides: TGTGCTAGCAGCTTAGGGGAGGGCAGGTCCTACGAGCAGTACTTC.

This clonotype was picked up a small number of times. The gene calls are TRBV6-6 and TRBJ2-7; TRBD1 aligns across 9 bases. CDR1 MNHNY and CDR2 SVGAGI come from the germline V gene (reference sequence). V was pared by 4 bases and J by 0 bases, with 7 bases of the junction left unmatched. The CDR3 totals 16 residues. The CDR3 DNA reads as TGTGCCAGCAGTTCCTCTCGGACAGGGGCCTCCTACGAGCAGTACTTC. Its translation: CASSSSRTGASYEQYF.

The chain uses TRBV12-3 or TRBV12-4 and TRBJ2-6; D gene uncertain. There are 14 residues in the CDR3. Trimming took 6 bases from V and 4 from J, leaving 10 bases between them. The CDR3 nucleotides are TGTGCCAGCAGGTTGGCGGCCGGGGCCAACGTCCTGACTTTC. Translating it yields CASRLAAGANVLTF.

The chain has TRBV12-3 or TRBV12-4 and TRBJ1-3, with D hard to call. Between the trimmed V and J ends, which lost 3 bases and 2 bases, there was a span of 17 bases. The CDR3 runs 17 residues. CDR3 nucleotide sequence: TGTGCCAGCAGTTTGAGTAGTAAGCACTTCACTGGAAACACCATATATTTT. Translated: CASSLSSKHFTGNTIYF.

This clonotype was picked up a small number of times. This chain links TRBV7-8 with TRBJ2-1; D call uncertain. Trimming stripped 5 bases from V and 0 bases from J, with 11 bases between. Germline assignment: CDR1 SGHVS and CDR2 FQNEAQ. The CDR3 runs 15 residues. The CDR3 DNA is TGTGCCAGCAGCCCCATTGGCGGCTCCTACAATGAGCAGTTCTTC. This translates into CASSPIGGSYNEQFF.

The genes are TRBV18 and TRBJ2-5, with D tentatively TRBD1 (5 bases). CDR3 length: 15 residues. CDR1 and CDR2 from the germline V gene are KGHSH and LQKENI. V dropped 3 bases and J dropped 4 bases, with 15 bases sitting between them. CDR3 sequence reads: CASSPKEQVRETQYF. In DNA, the CDR3 is TGTGCCAGCTCACCCAAAGAACAGGTGCGAGAGACCCAGTACTTC.

Notes on this clonotype: An end of the junction does not agree with germline; a read error may underlie this. V is TRBV29-1 and J is TRBJ2-6, with D perhaps TRBD2 (6 bases). CDR1 and CDR2 (germline): SQVTM, ANQGSEA. CDR3 length: 14 residues. CDR3 nucleotides: TGCAGCGTTGGGTCTAATGGGGAGGCCAGCGTCCTGACTTTC. This gives the protein CSVGSNGEASVLTF.

This clonotype was seen only a few times. The chain carries TRBV5-1 and TRBJ1-4; TRBD1 aligns across 7 bases. Germline CDR1 is SGHRS and CDR2 is YFSETQ. V dropped 4 bases and J dropped 6; count of bases not matched to a gene: 9. CDR3 length: 15 amino acids. CDR3 in amino acids: CASSQTGTDDEKLFF. In DNA, the CDR3 is TGCGCCAGCAGCCAAACCGGGACAGATGATGAAAAACTGTTTTTT.

This clonotype came up a few times. The chain joins TRBV9 to TRBJ2-7; D is ambiguous. Germline-derived CDR1 and CDR2 are SGDLS and YYNGEE. Trimming left V 6 bases short and J 4 bases short, with 11 bases between. The CDR3 runs to 12 residues. The CDR3 loop is CASTSQGYEQYF. In nucleotides, the CDR3 is TGTGCCAGCACCTCCCAAGGGTACGAGCAGTACTTC.

The chain recombines TRBV7-9 with TRBJ2-7; 10 bases agree with TRBD2. From germline, CDR1 is SEHNR and CDR2 FQNEAQ (reference sequence). CDR3 size: 15 residues. Trimming at V came to 2 bases and at J to 6 bases, leaving 7 bases not matched to a gene. The CDR3 coding sequence is TGTGCCAGCAGCTTACTCCTAGCGGGAGAGGGCGAGCAGTACTTC. Its translation is CASSLLLAGEGEQYF.

The CDR3 here is CSASWGSDTQYF. As DNA, the CDR3 is TGCAGTGCTAGTTGGGGGTCAGATACGCAGTATTTT. The V call is TRBV20-1, the J call TRBJ2-3; either TRBD1 or TRBD2 may fit D (5 bases each). Germline V gene sequence: CDR1 DFQATT, CDR2 SNEGSKA (reference sequence). V was trimmed by 3 bases and J by 4 bases, leaving 8 bases between them. This CDR3 spans 12 amino acids.

A few counts support this clonotype. The V call is TRBV7-2, the J call TRBJ2-3; the D is unclear. V gave up 4 bases and J gave up 0 bases, with 11 bases separating them. Germline CDR1 is SGHTA and CDR2 is FQGNSA. The CDR3 contains 15 residues. CDR3 amino acids: CASSSWTASTDTQYF. The CDR3 DNA is TGTGCCAGCAGCTCCTGGACGGCGAGCACAGATACGCAGTATTTT. Drawing the rest from reference TRBV7-2 and TRBJ2-3, the complete variable domain is GAGVSQSPSNKVTEKGKDVELRCDPISGHTALYWYRQSLGQGLEFLIYFQGNSAPDKSGLPSDRFSAERTGGSVSTLTIQRTQQEDSAVYLCASSSWTASTDTQYFGPGTRLTVL.